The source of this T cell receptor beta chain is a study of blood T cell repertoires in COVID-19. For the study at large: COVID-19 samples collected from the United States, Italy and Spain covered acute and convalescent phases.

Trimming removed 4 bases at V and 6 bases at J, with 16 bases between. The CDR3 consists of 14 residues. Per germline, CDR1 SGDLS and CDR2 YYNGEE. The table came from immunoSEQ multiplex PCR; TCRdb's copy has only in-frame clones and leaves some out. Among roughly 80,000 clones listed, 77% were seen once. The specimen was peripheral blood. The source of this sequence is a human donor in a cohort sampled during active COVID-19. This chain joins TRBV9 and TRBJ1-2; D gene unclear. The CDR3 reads CASSSRGGSDGYTF. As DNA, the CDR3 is TGTGCCAGCAGCTCCCGAGGAGGGTCGGATGGCTACACCTTC.